This entry lists 11 T cell receptor beta chains sequenced from one sample in a study of cytomegalovirus exposure and HLA in healthy donors. The repertoire was sequenced with immunoSEQ multiplex PCR; TCRdb's copy has only in-frame clones and lacks some. Among roughly 170,000 clones listed, about 80% were seen once. Sequenced sample: PBMCs. Receptors originate from a woman aged 18-29 years in good health and CMV-seropositive.

The chain employs TRBV15 and TRBJ2-5, with TRBD1 as a possible D gene (6 bases). Germline CDR1 reads LNHNV; CDR2 reads YYDKDF (reference sequence). This CDR3 has 16 residues. V lost 5 bases, J lost 5 bases, and 21 bases lay in between. The CDR3 DNA is TGTGCCACCAGCCCAGAGAGGGGGTCTCGGAGGGAGACCCAGTACTTC. It specifies CATSPERGSRRETQYF.

This rearrangement joins TRBV4-3 to TRBJ2-1; 12 nucleotides line up with TRBD2. V trimming: 0 bases; J trimming: 4 bases; junction bases outside the gene matches: 4. CDR1 is LGHNA and CDR2 is YSLEER in the germline V gene. This CDR3 contains 17 residues. CDR3 sequence (DNA): TGCGCCAGCAGCCAAGATTCCGGACTAGCGGGGTACAATGAGCAGTTCTTC. As protein: CASSQDSGLAGYNEQFF.

The chain recombines TRBV2 with TRBJ2-7; 9 bases agree with TRBD1. Trimming cost V 6 bases and J 1 base; bases outside gene matches: 7. The CDR3 runs to 15 residues. Germline CDR1 and CDR2: SNHLY and FYNNEI. CDR3 DNA: TGTGCCAGCAGAACCGCCGGGACAGGGTCCTACGAGCAGTACTTC. Residues: CASRTAGTGSYEQYF.

V and J are TRBV9 and TRBJ2-5; D may be TRBD2 (6 bases). V lost 2 bases, J lost 2 bases, and 16 bases lay in between. Germline loops: CDR1 SGDLS, CDR2 YYNGEE. The CDR3 has 16 amino acids. CDR3 in DNA: TGTGCCAGCAGCGTTTCAGGCGGGCGGGGACAAGAGACCCAGTACTTC. Residues: CASSVSGGRGQETQYF.

The CDR3 sequence: CAAEGTEGSTDTQYF. DNA of the CDR3: TGCGCCGCAGAAGGCACGGAGGGAAGCACAGATACGCAGTATTTT. The chain recombines TRBV10-2 with TRBJ2-3, with D possibly matching TRBD2 (6 bases). The CDR3 runs 15 residues. Germline V gene data show CDR1 as WSHSY and CDR2 as SAAADI. V lost 11 bases and J lost 0, with 18 bases in between.

The chain is built from TRBV27 and TRBJ1-1, with D maybe TRBD1 (6 bases). Deletions cut 5 bases from V and 10 bases from J, with 17 bases between. CDR3 size: 13 residues. Germline V gene sequence: CDR1 MNHEY, CDR2 SMNVEV (reference sequence). CDR3 DNA: TGTGCCAGCAGTCTTCAGGGGCAGGGCGTAGCTTTCTTT. Translated: CASSLQGQGVAFF.

The chain links TRBV2 to TRBJ2-5; TRBD2 might be the D (5 bases). Per the germline V gene, CDR1 is SNHLY and CDR2 is FYNNEI. Trimming shortened V by 4 bases and J by 7 bases, and 10 bases separated the two germline ends. This CDR3 spans 12 amino acids. For the CDR3, the DNA is TGTGCCAGCAGTGGACAAAGCGGGACCCAGTACTTC. Amino acids: CASSGQSGTQYF. Looking up the rest from reference TRBV2 and TRBJ2-5 gives the full variable domain: EPEVTQTPSHQVTQMGQEVILRCVPISNHLYFYWYRQILGQKVEFLVSFYNNEISEKSEIFDDQFSVERPDGSNFTLKIRSTKLEDSAMYFCASSGQSGTQYFGPGTRLLVL.

This chain connects TRBV2 to TRBJ1-4; a weak D match, TRBD1 (5 bases). The CDR3 extends over 13 amino acids. Germline loops: CDR1 SNHLY, CDR2 FYNNEI. The CDR3 spells CAAAWGRNEKLFF. CDR3 nucleotides: TGTGCAGCTGCCTGGGGGAGGAATGAAAAACTGTTTTTT.

The chain employs TRBV15 and TRBJ1-4; maybe TRBD1 (5 bases). Germline V CDR1 and CDR2: LNHNV, YYDKDF (reference sequence). The V end lost 0 bases, the J end lost 7 bases, and 15 bases lay between the germline ends. CDR3 length: 16 residues. The CDR3 DNA reads TGTGCCACCAGCAGAGATGGGGGGTCCGGCCCTGAAAAACTGTTTTTT. Amino acids: CATSRDGGSGPEKLFF.

The V call is TRBV29-1, the J call TRBJ2-5; TRBD1 might be the D (5 bases). The CDR3 length is 12 residues. V lost 4 bases and J 1 base, leaving 7 bases between the germline ends. Germline CDR1 is SQVTM and CDR2 is ANQGSEA. This CDR3 is CSVAQVQETQYF. The CDR3 bases are TGCAGCGTTGCACAGGTCCAAGAGACCCAGTACTTC.

The V and J genes are TRBV23-1 and TRBJ2-2; 8 bases fit TRBD2. TRBV23-1 is filed as an ORF, its function uncertain. V was clipped by 7 bases and J by 6 bases; unmatched bases: 19. The CDR3 has 18 amino acids. CDR3 coding DNA: TGCGCCAGCACCAAGATCGGGGGGGCGACCCCCGAACCCGGGGAGCTGTTTTTT. Amino acids: CASTKIGGATPEPGELFF.